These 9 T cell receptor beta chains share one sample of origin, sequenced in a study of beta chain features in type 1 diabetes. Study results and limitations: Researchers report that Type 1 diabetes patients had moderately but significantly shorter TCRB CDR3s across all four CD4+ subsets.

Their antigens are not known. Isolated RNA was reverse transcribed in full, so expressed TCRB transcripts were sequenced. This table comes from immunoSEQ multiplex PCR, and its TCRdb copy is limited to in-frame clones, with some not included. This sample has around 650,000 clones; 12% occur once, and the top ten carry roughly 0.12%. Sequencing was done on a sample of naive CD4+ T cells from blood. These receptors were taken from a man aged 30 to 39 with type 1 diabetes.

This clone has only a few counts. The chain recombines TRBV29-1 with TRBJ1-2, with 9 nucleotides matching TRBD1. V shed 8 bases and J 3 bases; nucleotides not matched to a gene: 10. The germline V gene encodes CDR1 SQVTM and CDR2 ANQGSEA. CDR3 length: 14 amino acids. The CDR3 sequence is CSTSGTGMDYGYTF. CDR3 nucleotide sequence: TGCAGCACTTCCGGGACAGGGATGGACTATGGCTACACCTTC. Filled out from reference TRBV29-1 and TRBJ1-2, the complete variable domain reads SAVISQKPSRDICQRGTSLTIQCQVDSQVTMMFWYRQQPGQSLTLIATANQGSEATYESGFVIDKFPISRPNLTFSTLTVSNMSPEDSSIYLCSTSGTGMDYGYTFGSGTRLTVV.

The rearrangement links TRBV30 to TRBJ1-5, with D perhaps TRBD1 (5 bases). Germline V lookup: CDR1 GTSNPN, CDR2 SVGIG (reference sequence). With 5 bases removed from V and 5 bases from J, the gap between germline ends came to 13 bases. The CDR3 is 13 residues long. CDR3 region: CAWSGGRDQPQHF. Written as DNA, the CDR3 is TGTGCCTGGTCCGGGGGTAGAGATCAGCCCCAGCATTTT. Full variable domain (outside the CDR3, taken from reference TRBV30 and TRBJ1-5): SQTIHQWPATLVQPVGSPLSLECTVEGTSNPNLYWYRQAAGRGLQLLFYSVGIGQISSEVPQNLSASRPQDRQFILSSKKLLLSDSGFYLCAWSGGRDQPQHFGDGTRLSIL.

The CDR3 DNA is TGTGCCTGGAGTCGAAAAGGACAGGGCGGAAACACCATATATTTT. Its translation is CAWSRKGQGGNTIYF. V gene TRBV30 combines with J gene TRBJ1-3, with 8 bases fitting TRBD1. The CDR3 is 15 amino acids. Looked up from germline, CDR1 is GTSNPN and CDR2 is SVGIG (reference sequence). J gave up 4 bases and V 2 bases, and 7 bases lay outside the gene matches.

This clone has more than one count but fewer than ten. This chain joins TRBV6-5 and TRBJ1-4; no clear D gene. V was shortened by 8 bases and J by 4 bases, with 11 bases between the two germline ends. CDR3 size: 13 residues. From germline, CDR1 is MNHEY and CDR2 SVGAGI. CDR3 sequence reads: CASFSDINEKLFF. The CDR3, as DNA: TGTGCCAGCTTTAGCGACATTAATGAAAAACTGTTTTTT.

The chain's CDR3 is CAIRSAYGYTF. CDR3 nucleotides: TGTGCTATCCGGAGTGCCTATGGCTACACCTTC. V and J are TRBV7-7 and TRBJ1-2; no firm D call. This CDR3 spans 11 amino acids. Germline CDR1 SSHAT, CDR2 FNYEAQ (reference sequence).

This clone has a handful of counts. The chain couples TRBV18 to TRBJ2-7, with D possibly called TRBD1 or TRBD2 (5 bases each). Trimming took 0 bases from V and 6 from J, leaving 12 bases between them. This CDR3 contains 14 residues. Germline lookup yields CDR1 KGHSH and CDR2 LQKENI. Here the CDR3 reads CASSPPGVPSEQYF. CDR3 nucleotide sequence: TGTGCCAGCTCACCACCGGGGGTACCAAGCGAGCAGTACTTC.

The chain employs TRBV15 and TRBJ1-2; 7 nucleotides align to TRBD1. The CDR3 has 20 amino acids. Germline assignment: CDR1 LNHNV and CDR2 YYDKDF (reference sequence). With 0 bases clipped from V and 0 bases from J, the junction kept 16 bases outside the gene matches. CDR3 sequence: CATSRDSLPGQEISNYGYTF. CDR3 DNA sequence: TGTGCCACCAGCAGAGATTCCCTCCCCGGACAGGAGATCTCTAACTATGGCTACACCTTC. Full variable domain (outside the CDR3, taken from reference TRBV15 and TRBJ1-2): DAMVIQNPRYQVTQFGKPVTLSCSQTLNHNVMYWYQQKSSQAPKLLFHYYDKDFNNEADTPDNFQSRRPNTSFCFLDIRSPGLGDTAMYLCATSRDSLPGQEISNYGYTFGSGTRLTVV.

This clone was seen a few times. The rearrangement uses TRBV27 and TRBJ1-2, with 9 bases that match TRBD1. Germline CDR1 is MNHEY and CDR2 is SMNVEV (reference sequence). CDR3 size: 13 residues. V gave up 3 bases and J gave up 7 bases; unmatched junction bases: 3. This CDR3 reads CASSLTGGGGYTF. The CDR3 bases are TGTGCCAGCAGTTTGACAGGGGGAGGTGGCTACACCTTC.

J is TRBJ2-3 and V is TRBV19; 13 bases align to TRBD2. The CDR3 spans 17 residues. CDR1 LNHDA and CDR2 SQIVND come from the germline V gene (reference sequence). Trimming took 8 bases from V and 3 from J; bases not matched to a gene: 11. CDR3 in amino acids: CASSGTSGILGTDTQYF. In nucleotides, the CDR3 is TGTGCCAGTTCCGGGACTAGCGGGATTCTGGGGACAGATACGCAGTATTTT.